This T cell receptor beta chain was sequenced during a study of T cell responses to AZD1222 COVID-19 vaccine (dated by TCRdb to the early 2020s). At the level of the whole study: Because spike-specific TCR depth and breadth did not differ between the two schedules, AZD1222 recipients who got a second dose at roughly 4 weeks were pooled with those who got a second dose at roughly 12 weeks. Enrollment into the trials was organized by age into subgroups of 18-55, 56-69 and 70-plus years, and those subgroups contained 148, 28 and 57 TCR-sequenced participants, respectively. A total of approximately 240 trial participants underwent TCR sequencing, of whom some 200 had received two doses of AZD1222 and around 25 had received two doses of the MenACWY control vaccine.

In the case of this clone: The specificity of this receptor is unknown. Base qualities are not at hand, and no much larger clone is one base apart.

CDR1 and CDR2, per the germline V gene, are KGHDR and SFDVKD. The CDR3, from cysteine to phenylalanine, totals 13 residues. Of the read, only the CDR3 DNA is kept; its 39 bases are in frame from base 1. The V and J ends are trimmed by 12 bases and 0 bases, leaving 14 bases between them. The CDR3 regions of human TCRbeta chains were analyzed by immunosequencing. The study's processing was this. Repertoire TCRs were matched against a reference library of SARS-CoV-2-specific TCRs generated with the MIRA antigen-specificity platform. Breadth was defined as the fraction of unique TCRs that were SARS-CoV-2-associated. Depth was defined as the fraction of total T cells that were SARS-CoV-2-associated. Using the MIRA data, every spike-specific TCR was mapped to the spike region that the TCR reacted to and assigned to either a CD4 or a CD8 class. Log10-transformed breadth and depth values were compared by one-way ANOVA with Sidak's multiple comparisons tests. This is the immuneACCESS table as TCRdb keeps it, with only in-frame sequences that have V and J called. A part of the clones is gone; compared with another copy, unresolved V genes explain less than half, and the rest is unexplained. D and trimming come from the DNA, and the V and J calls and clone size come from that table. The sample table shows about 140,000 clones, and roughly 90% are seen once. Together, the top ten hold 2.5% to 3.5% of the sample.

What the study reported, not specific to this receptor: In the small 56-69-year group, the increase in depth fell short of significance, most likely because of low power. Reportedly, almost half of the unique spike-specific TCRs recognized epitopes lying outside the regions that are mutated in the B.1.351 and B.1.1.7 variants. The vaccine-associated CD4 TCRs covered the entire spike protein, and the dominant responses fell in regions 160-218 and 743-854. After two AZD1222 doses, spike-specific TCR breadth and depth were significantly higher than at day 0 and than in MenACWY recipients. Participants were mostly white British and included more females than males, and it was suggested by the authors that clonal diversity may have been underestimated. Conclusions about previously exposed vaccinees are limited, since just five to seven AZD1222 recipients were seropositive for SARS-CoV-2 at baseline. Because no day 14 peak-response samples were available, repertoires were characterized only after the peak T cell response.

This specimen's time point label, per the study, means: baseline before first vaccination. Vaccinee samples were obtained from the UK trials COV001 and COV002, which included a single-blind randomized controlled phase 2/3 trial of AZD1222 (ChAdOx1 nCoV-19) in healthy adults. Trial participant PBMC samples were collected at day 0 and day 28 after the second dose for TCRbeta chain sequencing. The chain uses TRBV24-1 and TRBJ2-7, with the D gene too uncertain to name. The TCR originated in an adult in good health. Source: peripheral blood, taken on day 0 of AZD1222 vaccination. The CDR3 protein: CASLSVSSYEQYF. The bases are TGTGCCTCATTGTCAGTGAGCTCCTACGAGCAGTACTTC.